The source of this TCR beta chain is a study of shared clonotypes between healthy human individuals. Study outcomes and limitations: Generally, estimated richness proved larger in naive subsets than it did in memory subsets.

Trimming stripped 0 bases from V and 6 bases from J, with 16 bases between. CDR1 is MGHRA and CDR2 is YSYEKL in the germline V gene. This CDR3 region has 16 residues. In the sorted-subset replicate PCRs, roughly 210 ng DNA, around 30,000 T cell genomes, was used. Only in-frame clones appear in the TCRdb table, and some are missing; sequencing was by immunoSEQ multiplex PCR. The table lists a few million clones, 80% to 95% of them singletons. As for this clone: Its antigen is not identified.

Sequencing was done on a sample of naive CD4+ T cells from PBMCs. Subset meaning: CD45RA+ positively selected. The TCR sequence derives from a man aged 18 to 30 in good health. Some clones in this sample may be carry-over from other donors' samples. The chain is built from TRBV4-1 and TRBJ2-3; possibly TRBD1 for D (6 bases). CDR3 sequence (DNA): TGCGCCAGCAGCCAAGAGTACAGGGTGGGCGGGGATACGCAGTATTTT. Its protein product is CASSQEYRVGGDTQYF.